These T cell receptor beta chains were read from a single sample in a study of monozygotic twins with inflammatory bowel disease. TCRdb reprocessed the 5' RACE reads, keeping one entry per CDR3 protein, no DNA. This sample contains 350,000 to 400,000 distinct CDR3 sequences. Sequencing was carried out using blood. The receptor source for this set is a human donor with ulcerative colitis or Crohn's disease, or a healthy co-twin of an affected twin (not recorded which). CDR3s include the opening cysteine and the closing phenylalanine or tryptophan.

J: TRBJ2-5
V: TRBV30
length: 14
CDR3: CAWSPGLGEETQYF

J: TRBJ1-6
V: TRBV23-1
length: 21
CDR3: CASSQSLASIWAGGRISPLHF

J: TRBJ2-3
V: TRBV7-9
length: 13
CDR3: CASSLSLGDTQYF

J: TRBJ1-4
V: TRBV7-9
length: 15
CDR3: CASSLTIGDNEKLFF

J: TRBJ1-4
V: TRBV20-1
length: 15
CDR3: CSARDSGHRNEKLFF

J: TRBJ2-3
V: TRBV20-1
length: 14
CDR3: CSATASRDADTQYF

J: TRBJ1-5
V: TRBV4-2
length: 14
CDR3: CASSKTGSNQPQHF

J: TRBJ1-3
V: TRBV7-9
length: 15
CDR3: CASSNDRGLGNTIYF

J: TRBJ1-1
V: TRBV7-9
length: 15
CDR3: CASSPGTIRTGEAFF

J: TRBJ2-1
V: TRBV11-1
length: 18
CDR3: CASSLASGTGVYENEQFF

J: TRBJ2-3
V: TRBV5-1
length: 15
CDR3: CASSGGRRRSDTQYF

J: TRBJ1-2
V: TRBV7-9
length: 14
CDR3: CASSHQTRNYGYTF

J: TRBJ2-1
V: TRBV4-1
length: 18
CDR3: CASSQDLEAGTVYNEQFF

J: TRBJ2-3
V: TRBV7-2
length: 15
CDR3: CASRRAGGQADTQYF

J: TRBJ2-5
V: TRBV7-3
length: 14
CDR3: CASSMGRRQETQYF

J: TRBJ2-3
V: TRBV6-1
length: 15
CDR3: CVSRPGPGDPDTQYF

J: TRBJ1-1
V: TRBV5-6
length: 18
CDR3: CASSLTWDRERWSTEAFF

J: TRBJ2-7
V: TRBV29-1
length: 14
CDR3: CSVAPGGGLSEQYF

J: TRBJ2-4
V: TRBV20-1
length: 13
CDR3: CSVVKVAKNIQYF

J: TRBJ2-1
V: TRBV19
length: 15
CDR3: CASSLIPTSVNEQFF

J: TRBJ1-1
V: TRBV7-9
length: 12
CDR3: CASSRTGHGAFF

J: TRBJ2-3
V: TRBV3-1
length: 17
CDR3: CASSRYRASGSTDTQYF